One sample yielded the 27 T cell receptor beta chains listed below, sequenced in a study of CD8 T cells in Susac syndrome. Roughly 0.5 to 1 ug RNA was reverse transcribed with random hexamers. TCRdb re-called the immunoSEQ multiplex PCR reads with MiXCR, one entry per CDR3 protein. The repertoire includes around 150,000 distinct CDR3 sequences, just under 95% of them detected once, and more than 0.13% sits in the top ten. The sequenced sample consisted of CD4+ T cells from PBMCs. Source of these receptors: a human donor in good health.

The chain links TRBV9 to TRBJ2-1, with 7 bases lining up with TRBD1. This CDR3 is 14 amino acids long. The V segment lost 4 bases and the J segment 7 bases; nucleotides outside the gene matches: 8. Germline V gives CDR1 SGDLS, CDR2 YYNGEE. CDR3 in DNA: TGTGCCAGCAGCCCTCACAGGGGATCGAATGAGCAGTTCTTC. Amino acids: CASSPHRGSNEQFF.

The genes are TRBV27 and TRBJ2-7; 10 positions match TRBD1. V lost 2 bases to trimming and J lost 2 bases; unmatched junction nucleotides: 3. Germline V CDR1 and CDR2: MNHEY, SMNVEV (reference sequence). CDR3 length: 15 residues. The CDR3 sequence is CASSLIGTGAYEQYF. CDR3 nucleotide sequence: TGTGCCAGCAGTTTAATCGGGACAGGGGCCTACGAGCAGTACTTC.

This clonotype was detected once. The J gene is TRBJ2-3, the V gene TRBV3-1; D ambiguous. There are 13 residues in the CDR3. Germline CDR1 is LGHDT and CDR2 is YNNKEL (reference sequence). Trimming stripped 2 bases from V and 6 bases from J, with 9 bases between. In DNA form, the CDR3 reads TGTGCCAGCAGCCAATATAACACGGATACGCAGTATTTT. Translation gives CASSQYNTDTQYF.

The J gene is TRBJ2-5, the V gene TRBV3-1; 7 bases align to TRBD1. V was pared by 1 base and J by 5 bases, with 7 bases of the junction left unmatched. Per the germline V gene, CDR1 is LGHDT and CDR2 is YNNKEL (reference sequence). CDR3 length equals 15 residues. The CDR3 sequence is CASSQAARGSETQYF. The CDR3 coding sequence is TGTGCCAGCAGCCAAGCCGCCAGGGGGTCGGAGACCCAGTACTTC.

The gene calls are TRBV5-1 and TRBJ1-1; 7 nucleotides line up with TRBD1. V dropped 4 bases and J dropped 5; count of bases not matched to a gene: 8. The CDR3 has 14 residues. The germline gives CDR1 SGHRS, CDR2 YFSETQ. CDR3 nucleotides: TGCGCCAGCAGCCCTTTCAGGGGGAAGACTGAAGCTTTCTTT. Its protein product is CASSPFRGKTEAFF.

As DNA, the CDR3 is TGTGCCTGGAGTGTGGATAGCGGGGGGGCGAATACGCAGTATTTT. Its translation is CAWSVDSGGANTQYF. The V call is TRBV30, the J call TRBJ2-3, with 11 positions matching TRBD2. The CDR3 is 15 amino acids. Germline CDR1 reads GTSNPN; CDR2 reads SVGIG (reference sequence). V was clipped by 0 bases and J by 7 bases; unmatched bases: 6.

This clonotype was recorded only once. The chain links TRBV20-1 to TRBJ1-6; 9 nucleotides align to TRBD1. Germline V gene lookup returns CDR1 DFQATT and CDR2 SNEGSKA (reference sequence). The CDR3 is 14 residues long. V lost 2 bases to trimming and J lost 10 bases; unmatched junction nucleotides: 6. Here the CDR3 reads CSARSGQGLSPLHF. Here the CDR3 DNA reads TGCAGTGCTAGATCGGGACAGGGACTCTCACCCCTCCACTTT.

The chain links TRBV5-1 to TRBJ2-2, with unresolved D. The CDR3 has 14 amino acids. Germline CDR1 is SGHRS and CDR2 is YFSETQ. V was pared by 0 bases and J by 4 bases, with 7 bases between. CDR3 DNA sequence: TGCGCCAGCAGCTTGGCTTCAAGCACCGGGGAGCTGTTTTTT. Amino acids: CASSLASSTGELFF.

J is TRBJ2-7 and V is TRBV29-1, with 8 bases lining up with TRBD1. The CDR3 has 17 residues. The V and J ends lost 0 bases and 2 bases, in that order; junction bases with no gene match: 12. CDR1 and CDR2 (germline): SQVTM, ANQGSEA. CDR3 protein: CSVEDGDRLGIPYEQYF. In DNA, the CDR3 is TGCAGCGTTGAAGATGGGGACAGGTTGGGAATCCCCTACGAGCAGTACTTC.

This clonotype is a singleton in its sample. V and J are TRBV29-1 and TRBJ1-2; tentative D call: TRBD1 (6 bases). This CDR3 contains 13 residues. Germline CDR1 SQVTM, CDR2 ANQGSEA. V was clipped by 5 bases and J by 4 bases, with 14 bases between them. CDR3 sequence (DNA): TGCAGCGTTAGTGGGGGGCGCCCCTATGGCTACACCTTC. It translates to CSVSGGRPYGYTF.

The CDR3 loop is CASSEFVLAETQYF. For the CDR3, the DNA is TGTGCCAGCAGTGAATTCGTACTAGCGGAGACCCAGTACTTC. The chain employs TRBV25-1 and TRBJ2-5, with 7 bases that match TRBD2. Germline lookup yields CDR1 MGHDK and CDR2 SYGVNS. V shed 1 base, J shed 5 bases, and the junction held 4 bases outside the gene matches. The length of the CDR3 is 14 residues. Based on the CDR3 plus reference TRBV25-1 and TRBJ2-5, the full variable domain is EADIYQTPRYLVIGTGKKITLECSQTMGHDKMYWYQQDPGMELHLIHYSYGVNSTEKGDLSSESTVSRIRTEHFPLTLESARPSHTSQYLCASSEFVLAETQYFGPGTRLLVL.

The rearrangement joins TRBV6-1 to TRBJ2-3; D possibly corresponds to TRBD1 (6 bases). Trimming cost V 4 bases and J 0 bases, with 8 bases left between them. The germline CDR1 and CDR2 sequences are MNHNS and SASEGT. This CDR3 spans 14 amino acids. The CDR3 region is CASSGQESTDTQYF. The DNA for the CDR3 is TGTGCCAGCAGTGGACAGGAGAGCACAGATACGCAGTATTTT.

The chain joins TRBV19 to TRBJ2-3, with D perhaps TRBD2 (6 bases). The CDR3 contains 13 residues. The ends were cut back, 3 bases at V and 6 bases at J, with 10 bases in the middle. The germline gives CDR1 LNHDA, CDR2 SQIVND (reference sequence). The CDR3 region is CASSMVRGDTQYF. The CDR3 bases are TGTGCCAGTAGTATGGTCCGGGGGGATACGCAGTATTTT.

The CDR3: CSAQMATNEKLFF. CDR3 bases: TGCAGTGCTCAGATGGCGACTAATGAAAAACTGTTTTTT. The V and J genes are TRBV20-1 and TRBJ1-4; D call uncertain. Between the trimmed V and J ends, which lost 5 bases and 2 bases, there was a span of 9 bases. The CDR3 has 13 amino acids. Per the germline V gene, CDR1 is DFQATT and CDR2 is SNEGSKA (reference sequence).

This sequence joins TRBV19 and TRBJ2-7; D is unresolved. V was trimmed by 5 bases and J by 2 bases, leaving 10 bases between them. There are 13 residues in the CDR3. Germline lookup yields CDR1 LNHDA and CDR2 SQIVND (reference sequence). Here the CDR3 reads CASSPRRAYEQYF. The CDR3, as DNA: TGTGCCAGTAGTCCCCGTCGAGCCTACGAGCAGTACTTC.

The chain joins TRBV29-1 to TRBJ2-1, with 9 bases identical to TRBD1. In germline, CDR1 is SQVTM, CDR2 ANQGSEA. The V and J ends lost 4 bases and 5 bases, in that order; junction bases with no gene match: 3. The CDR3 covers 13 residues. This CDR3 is CSVGGTGNNEQFF. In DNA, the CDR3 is TGCAGCGTTGGGGGGACAGGGAACAATGAGCAGTTCTTC.

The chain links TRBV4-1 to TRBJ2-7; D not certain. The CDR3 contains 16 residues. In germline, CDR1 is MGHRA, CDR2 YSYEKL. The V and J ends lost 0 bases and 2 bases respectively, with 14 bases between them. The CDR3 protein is CASSQDTAGTPYEQYF. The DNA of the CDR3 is TGCGCCAGCAGCCAAGATACGGCAGGTACCCCCTACGAGCAGTACTTC.

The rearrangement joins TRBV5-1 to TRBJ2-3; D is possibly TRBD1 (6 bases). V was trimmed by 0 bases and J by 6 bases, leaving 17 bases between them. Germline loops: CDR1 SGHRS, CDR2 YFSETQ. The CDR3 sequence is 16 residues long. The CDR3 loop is CASSLVGNPRGDTQYF. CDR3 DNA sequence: TGCGCCAGCAGCTTGGTTGGCAACCCGAGGGGGGATACGCAGTATTTT.

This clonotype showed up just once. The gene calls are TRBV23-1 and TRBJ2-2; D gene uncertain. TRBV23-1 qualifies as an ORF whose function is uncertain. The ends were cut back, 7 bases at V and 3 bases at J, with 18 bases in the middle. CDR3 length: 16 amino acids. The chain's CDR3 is CASTLPASKDTGELFF. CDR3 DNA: TGCGCCAGCACCCTCCCCGCGTCCAAGGACACCGGGGAGCTGTTTTTT.

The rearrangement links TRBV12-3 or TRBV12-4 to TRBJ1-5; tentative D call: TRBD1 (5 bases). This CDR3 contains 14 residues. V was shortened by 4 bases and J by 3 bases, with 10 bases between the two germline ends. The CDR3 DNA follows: TGTGCCAGCAGTTCACCGGGACCCAATCAGCCCCAGCATTTT. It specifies CASSSPGPNQPQHF.

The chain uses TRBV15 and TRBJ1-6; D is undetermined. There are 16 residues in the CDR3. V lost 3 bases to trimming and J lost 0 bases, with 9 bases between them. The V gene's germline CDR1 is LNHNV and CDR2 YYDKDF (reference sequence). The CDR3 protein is CATSRDIASYNSPLHF. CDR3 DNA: TGTGCCACCAGCAGGGATATTGCCTCCTATAATTCACCCCTCCACTTT.

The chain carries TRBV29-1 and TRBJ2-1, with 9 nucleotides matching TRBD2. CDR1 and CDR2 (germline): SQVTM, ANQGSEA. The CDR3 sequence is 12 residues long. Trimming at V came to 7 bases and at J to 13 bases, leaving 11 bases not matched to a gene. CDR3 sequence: CSAAAGGLIQFF. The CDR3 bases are TGCAGCGCGGCTGCGGGGGGGCTAATTCAGTTCTTC.

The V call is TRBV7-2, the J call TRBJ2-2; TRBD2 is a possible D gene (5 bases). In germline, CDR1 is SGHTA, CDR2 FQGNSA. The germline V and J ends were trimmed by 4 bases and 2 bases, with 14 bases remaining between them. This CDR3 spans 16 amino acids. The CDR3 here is CASSWARGQNTGELFF. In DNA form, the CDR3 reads TGTGCCAGCAGCTGGGCTAGAGGGCAAAACACCGGGGAGCTGTTTTTT.

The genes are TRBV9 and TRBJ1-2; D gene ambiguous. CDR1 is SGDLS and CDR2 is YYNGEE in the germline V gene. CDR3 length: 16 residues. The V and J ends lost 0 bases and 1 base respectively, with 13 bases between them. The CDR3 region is CASSVARGSGNYGYTF. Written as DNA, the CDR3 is TGTGCCAGCAGCGTAGCTAGAGGGAGTGGTAACTATGGCTACACCTTC.

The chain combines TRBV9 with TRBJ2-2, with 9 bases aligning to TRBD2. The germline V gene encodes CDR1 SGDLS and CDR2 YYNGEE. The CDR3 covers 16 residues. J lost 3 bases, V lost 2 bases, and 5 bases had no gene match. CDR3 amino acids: CASSVISGGYTGELFF. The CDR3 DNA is TGTGCCAGCAGCGTTATTAGCGGGGGATACACCGGGGAGCTGTTTTTT.

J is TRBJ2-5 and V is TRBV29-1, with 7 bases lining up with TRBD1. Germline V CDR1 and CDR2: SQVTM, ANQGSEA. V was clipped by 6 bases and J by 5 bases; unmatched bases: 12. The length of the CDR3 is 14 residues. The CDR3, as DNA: TGCAGCGTCAGAGGGACAGCGTTGACGGAGACCCAGTACTTC. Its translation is CSVRGTALTETQYF.

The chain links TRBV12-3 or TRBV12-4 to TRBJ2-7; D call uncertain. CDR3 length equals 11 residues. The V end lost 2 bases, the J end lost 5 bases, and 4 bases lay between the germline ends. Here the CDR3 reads CASSLMNEQYF. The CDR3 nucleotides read TGTGCCAGCAGTTTAATGAACGAGCAGTACTTC.